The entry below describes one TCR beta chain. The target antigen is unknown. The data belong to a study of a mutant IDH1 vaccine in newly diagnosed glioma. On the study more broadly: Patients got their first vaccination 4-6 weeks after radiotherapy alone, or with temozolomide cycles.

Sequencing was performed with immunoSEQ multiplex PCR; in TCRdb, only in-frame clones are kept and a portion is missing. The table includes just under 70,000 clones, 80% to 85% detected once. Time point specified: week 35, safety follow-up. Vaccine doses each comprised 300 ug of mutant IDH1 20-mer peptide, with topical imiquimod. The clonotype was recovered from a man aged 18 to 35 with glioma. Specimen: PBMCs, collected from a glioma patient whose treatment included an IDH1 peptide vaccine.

The CDR3 sequence: CASSQGVGETQYF. DNA of the CDR3: TGTGCCAGCAGCCAGGGGGTCGGAGAGACCCAGTACTTC. This rearrangement joins TRBV14 to TRBJ2-5; D may match TRBD1 or TRBD2 (5 bases each). V shed 3 bases and J shed 4 bases, with 9 bases lying between them. Germline V CDR1 and CDR2: SGHDN, FVKESK. The CDR3 covers 13 residues.